Included here is one T cell receptor beta chain sequence, with context. The CDR3 is made up of 14 amino acids. Germline-derived CDR1 and CDR2 are MNHNS and SASEGT. The germline V and J ends were trimmed by 2 bases and 4 bases, with 9 bases remaining between them. This entry comes from a study of blood T cell repertoires in COVID-19. About the study: COVID-19 samples collected from the United States, Italy and Spain covered acute and convalescent phases.

Original data processing: The authors estimated nucleated cell counts from reference gene primer amplification. The method was immunoSEQ multiplex PCR; TCRdb's version includes in-frame clones alone and lacks a portion of them. That table gives V, J and clone size, and the DNA gave D and trimming. The sample includes 55,000 to 65,000 clones, roughly 79% of them seen just once. Sequencing used peripheral blood. The clonotype originates from a man in his 60s with acute or convalescent COVID-19. The J gene is TRBJ2-1, the V gene TRBV6-1; D not resolved. CDR3 region: CASSERNTYNEQFF. The CDR3 region has the DNA TGTGCCAGCAGTGAAAGAAATACTTACAATGAGCAGTTCTTC.